This T cell receptor (beta chain) was captured by sequencing in a study of blood T cell repertoires in COVID-19. The data were produced by immunoSEQ multiplex PCR, yet TCRdb's version contains in-frame clones alone and is incomplete. The sample yields about 250,000 clones, 80% to 90% seen once. The sample taken for sequencing was PBMCs or T cells enriched from blood (not recorded which). The TCR originated in a man aged 40-49 years who had recovered from COVID-19.

The CDR3 protein is CASSLNRGSEQYF. CDR3 in DNA: TGTGCCAGCAGCCTAAATCGAGGGAGCGAGCAGTACTTC. The chain recombines TRBV9 with TRBJ2-7, with D perhaps matching TRBD2 (5 bases). This CDR3 contains 13 residues. The V gene's germline CDR1 is SGDLS and CDR2 YYNGEE. Between the trimmed V and J ends, which lost 4 bases and 6 bases, there was a span of 14 bases.